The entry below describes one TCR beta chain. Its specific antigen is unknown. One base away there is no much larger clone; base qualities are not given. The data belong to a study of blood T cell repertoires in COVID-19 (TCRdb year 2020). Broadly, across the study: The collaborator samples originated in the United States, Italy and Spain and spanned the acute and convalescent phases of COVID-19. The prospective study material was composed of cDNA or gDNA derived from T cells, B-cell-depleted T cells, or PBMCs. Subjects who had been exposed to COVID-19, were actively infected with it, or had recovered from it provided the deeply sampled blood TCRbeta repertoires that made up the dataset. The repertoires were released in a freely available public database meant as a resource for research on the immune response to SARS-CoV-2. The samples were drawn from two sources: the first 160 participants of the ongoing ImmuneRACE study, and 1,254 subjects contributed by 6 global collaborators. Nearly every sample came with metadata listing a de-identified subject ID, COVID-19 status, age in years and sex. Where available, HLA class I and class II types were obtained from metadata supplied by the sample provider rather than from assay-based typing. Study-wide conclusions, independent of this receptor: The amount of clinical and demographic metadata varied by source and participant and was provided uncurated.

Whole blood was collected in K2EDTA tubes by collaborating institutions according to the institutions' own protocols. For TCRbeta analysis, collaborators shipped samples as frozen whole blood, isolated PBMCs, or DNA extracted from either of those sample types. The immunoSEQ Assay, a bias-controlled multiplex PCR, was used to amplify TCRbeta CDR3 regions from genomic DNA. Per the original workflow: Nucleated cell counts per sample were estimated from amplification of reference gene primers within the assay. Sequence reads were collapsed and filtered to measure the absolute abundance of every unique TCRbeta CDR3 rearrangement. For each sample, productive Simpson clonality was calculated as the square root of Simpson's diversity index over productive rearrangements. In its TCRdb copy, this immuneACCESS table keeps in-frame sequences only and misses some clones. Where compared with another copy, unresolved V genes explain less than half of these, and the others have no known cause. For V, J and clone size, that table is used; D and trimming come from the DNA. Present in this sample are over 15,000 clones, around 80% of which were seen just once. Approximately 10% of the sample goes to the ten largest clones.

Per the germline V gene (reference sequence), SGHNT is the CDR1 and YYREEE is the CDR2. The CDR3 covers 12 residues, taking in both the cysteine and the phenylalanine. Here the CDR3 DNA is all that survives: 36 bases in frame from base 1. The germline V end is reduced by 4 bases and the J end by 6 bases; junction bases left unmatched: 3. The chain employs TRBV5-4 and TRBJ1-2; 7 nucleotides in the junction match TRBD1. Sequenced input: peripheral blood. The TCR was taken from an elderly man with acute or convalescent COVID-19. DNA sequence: TGTGCCAGCAGCGAAGACAGGGATGGCTACACCTTC. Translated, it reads CASSEDRDGYTF. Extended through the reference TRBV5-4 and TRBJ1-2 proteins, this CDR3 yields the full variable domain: ETGVTQSPTHLIKTRGQQVTLRCSSQSGHNTVSWYQQALGQGPQFIFQYYREEENGRGNFPPRFSGLQFPNYSSELNVNALELDDSALYLCASSEDRDGYTFGSGTRLTVV.